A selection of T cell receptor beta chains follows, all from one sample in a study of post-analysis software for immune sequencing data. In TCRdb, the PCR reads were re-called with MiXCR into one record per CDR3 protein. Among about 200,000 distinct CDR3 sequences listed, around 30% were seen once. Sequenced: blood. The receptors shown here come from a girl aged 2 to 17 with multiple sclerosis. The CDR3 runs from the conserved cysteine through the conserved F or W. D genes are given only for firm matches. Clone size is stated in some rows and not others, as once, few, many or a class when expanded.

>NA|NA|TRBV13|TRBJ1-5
CASSSLKETGGEGQPQHF
TGTGCCAGCAGCTCACTAAAAGAGACCGGGGGCGAGGGTCAGCCCCAGCATTTT
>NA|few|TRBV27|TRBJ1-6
CASSLSGVRSPLHF
TGTGCCAGCAGTTTGTCAGGGGTGCGTTCACCCCTCCACTTT
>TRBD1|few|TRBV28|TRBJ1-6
CASSFPRTGPLNSPLHF
TGTGCCAGCAGTTTCCCTCGGACAGGGCCACTTAATTCACCCCTCCACTTT
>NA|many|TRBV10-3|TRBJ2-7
CAISSNPSTDYEQYF
TGTGCCATCAGTTCAAACCCCAGTACGGACTACGAGCAGTACTTC
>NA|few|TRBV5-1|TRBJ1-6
CATGPGRPNSPLHF
TGCGCCACCGGCCCGGGACGCCCGAATTCACCCCTCCACTTT
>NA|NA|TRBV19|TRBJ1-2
CASSLYNYGYTF
TGTGCCAGTAGTCTCTATAACTATGGCTACACCTTC
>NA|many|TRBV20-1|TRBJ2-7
CSARGLVSYEQYF
TGCAGTGCTAGGGGACTCGTCTCCTACGAGCAGTACTTC
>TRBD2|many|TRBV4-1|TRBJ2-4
CASSQELAGEDIQYF
TGCGCCAGCAGCCAAGAACTAGCGGGAGAGGACATTCAGTACTTC
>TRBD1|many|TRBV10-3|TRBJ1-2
CAISGDRSLYGYTF
TGTGCCATCAGTGGGGACAGGAGCCTTTATGGCTACACCTTC
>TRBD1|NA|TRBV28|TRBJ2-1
CASSLAGTGFQETQFF
TGTGCCAGCAGTTTAGCCGGGACAGGGTTCCAAGAGACCCAGTTCTTC
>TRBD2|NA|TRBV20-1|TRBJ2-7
CGARSGGKSYEQYF
TGCGGTGCTAGATCCGGGGGGAAGTCCTACGAGCAGTACTTC
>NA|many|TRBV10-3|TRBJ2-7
CAIRAAYEQYF
TGTGCCATCAGGGCTGCCTACGAGCAGTACTTC
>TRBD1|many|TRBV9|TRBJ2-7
CASSVTTGGHYEQYF
TGTGCCAGCAGCGTAACCACAGGGGGCCACTACGAGCAGTACTTC
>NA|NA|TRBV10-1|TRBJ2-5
CASSEGLETQYF
TGCGCCAGCAGTGAAGGGTTGGAGACCCAGTACTTC
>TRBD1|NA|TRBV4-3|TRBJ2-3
CASSPRPGQSTDTQYF
TGCGCCAGCAGCCCCAGACCGGGACAGTCCACAGATACGCAGTATTTT
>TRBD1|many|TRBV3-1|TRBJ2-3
CASRQGMTDTQYF
TGTGCCAGCCGACAGGGTATGACAGATACGCAGTATTTT
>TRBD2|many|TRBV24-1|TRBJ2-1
CATSDSGLAGNYNEQFF
TGTGCCACCAGTGATTCGGGACTAGCGGGTAACTACAATGAGCAGTTCTTC
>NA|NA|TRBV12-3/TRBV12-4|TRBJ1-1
CASRSRNTEAFF
TGTGCCAGCAGAAGTAGGAACACTGAAGCTTTCTTT
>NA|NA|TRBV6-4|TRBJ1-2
CASSPTVGPDLYGYTF
TGTGCCAGCAGTCCGACAGTAGGCCCCGATCTCTATGGCTACACCTTC
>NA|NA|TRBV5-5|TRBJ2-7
CASSLAGPSSYEQYF
TGTGCCAGCAGCTTGGCCGGCCCAAGCTCCTACGAGCAGTACTTC
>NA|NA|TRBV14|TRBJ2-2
CASSRLQTGELFF
TGTGCCAGCAGCCGGTTGCAAACCGGGGAGCTGTTTTTT
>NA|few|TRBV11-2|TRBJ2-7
CASSSGTLGEQYF
TGTGCCAGCAGCTCCGGGACTCTAGGCGAGCAGTACTTC
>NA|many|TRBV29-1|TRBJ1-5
CSVVWGFNQPQHF
TGCAGCGTTGTCTGGGGGTTCAATCAGCCCCAGCATTTT
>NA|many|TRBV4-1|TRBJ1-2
CASSQEGRSRNYGYTF
TGCGCCAGCAGCCAAGAGGGCCGGAGCAGGAACTATGGCTACACCTTC
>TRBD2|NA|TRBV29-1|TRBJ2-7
CSAIPGTSGGAFGYEQYF
TGCAGCGCCATCCCTGGGACTAGCGGGGGGGCCTTTGGTTACGAGCAGTACTTC
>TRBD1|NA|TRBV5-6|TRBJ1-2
CVSSHDTTGFYGYTF
TGTGTCAGCAGCCACGATACGACAGGGTTCTATGGCTACACCTTC
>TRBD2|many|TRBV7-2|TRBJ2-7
CASSLGSGGYEQYF
TGTGCCAGCAGCTTAGGATCGGGGGGCTACGAGCAGTACTTC
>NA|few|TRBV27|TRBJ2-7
CASSLVGATSEQYF
TGTGCCAGCAGTTTAGTGGGGGCGACGAGTGAGCAGTACTTC
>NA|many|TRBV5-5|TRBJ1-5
CASSLITGSENQPQHF
TGTGCCAGCAGCTTGATCACTGGCAGTGAAAATCAGCCCCAGCATTTT
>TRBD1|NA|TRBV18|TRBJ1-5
CASSLNPGQVGSNQPQHF
TGTGCCAGCTCACTAAATCCGGGACAGGTGGGCAGCAATCAGCCCCAGCATTTT
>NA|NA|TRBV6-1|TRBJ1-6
CASSKSVGSSPLHF
TGTGCCAGCAGTAAGAGTGTCGGGAGTTCACCCCTCCACTTT
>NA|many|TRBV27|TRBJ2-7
CASSLSVTYEQYF
TGTGCCAGCAGTTTATCAGTAACCTACGAGCAGTACTTC
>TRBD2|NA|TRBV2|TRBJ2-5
CASRMTSGRETQYF
TGTGCCAGCAGGATGACTAGCGGGAGGGAGACCCAGTACTTC